A selection of T cell receptor beta chains follows, all from one sample in a study of stem cell transplantation in POMP-related autoinflammatory disease. The assay was immunoSEQ multiplex PCR, and TCRdb's table has in-frame clones only and misses some. This table has 25,000 to 40,000 clones, about 91% appearing once. The source was CD4+ T cells from PBMCs, collected before stem cell transplantation. The receptors were gathered from a human donor with POMP-related autoinflammation and immune dysregulation (PRAID). Both conserved end residues are part of each CDR3. D genes are given only for firm matches. The listing skips clone size in some rows; elsewhere it reads once, few, many or a size class.

clone size	V gene	D gene	J gene	CDR3 protein	CDR3 DNA
few	TRBV7-9	-	TRBJ1-2	CASSDSLDGYTF	TGTGCCAGCAGCGACAGTCTAGATGGCTACACCTTC
-	TRBV5-4	-	TRBJ1-1	CASSFGPFAQGAEAFF	TGTGCCAGCAGCTTTGGCCCCTTTGCTCAGGGCGCTGAAGCTTTCTTT
-	TRBV19	-	TRBJ2-3	CASSIGGADTQYF	TGTGCCAGTAGTATAGGGGGGGCAGATACGCAGTATTTT
-	TRBV25-1	TRBD2	TRBJ2-5	CASSEFGLAEIETQYF	TGTGCCAGCAGTGAGTTCGGACTAGCGGAAATAGAGACCCAGTACTTC
-	TRBV5-1	TRBD2	TRBJ2-1	CASSLGNSGYPSYNEQFF	TGCGCCAGCAGCTTGGGCAATAGCGGGTACCCCTCCTACAATGAGCAGTTCTTC
few	TRBV7-2	-	TRBJ1-3	CASSFLGNSGNTIYF	TGTGCCAGCAGCTTCCTAGGCAACTCTGGAAACACCATATATTTT
-	TRBV28	-	TRBJ2-7	CASSFKGYEQYF	TGTGCCAGCAGTTTTAAAGGCTACGAGCAGTACTTC
-	TRBV6-5	-	TRBJ2-7	CASSFDSEQYF	TGTGCCAGCAGCTTCGACAGCGAGCAGTACTTC
once	TRBV10-3	TRBD1	TRBJ1-1	CAISERQGADTEAFF	TGTGCCATCAGTGAGCGACAGGGGGCTGACACTGAAGCTTTCTTT
-	TRBV5-5	-	TRBJ2-7	CASSLRQFHEQYF	TGTGCCAGCAGCCTAAGACAGTTCCACGAGCAGTACTTC
-	TRBV10-3	-	TRBJ1-5	CAISVDLDQPQHF	TGTGCCATCAGCGTGGACCTGGATCAGCCCCAGCATTTT
-	TRBV4-1	-	TRBJ1-1	CASSQVLSSLNFNTEAFF	TGCGCCAGCAGCCAAGTGCTGAGCAGTCTTAATTTTAACACTGAAGCTTTCTTT
-	TRBV5-1	TRBD2	TRBJ2-7	CASSLAPGGLSYEQYF	TGCGCCAGCAGCTTGGCCCCCGGGGGACTATCTTACGAGCAGTACTTC
-	TRBV19	-	TRBJ2-3	CASSIKGEGTDTQYF	TGTGCCAGTAGTATAAAAGGGGAAGGCACAGATACGCAGTATTTT
-	TRBV6-5	-	TRBJ1-2	CASSYIQEGGYTF	TGTGCCAGCAGTTACATACAGGAGGGTGGCTACACCTTC
-	TRBV6-1	TRBD1	TRBJ2-1	CASSALGQGEDNEQFF	TGTGCCAGCAGTGCCCTGGGACAGGGGGAAGACAATGAGCAGTTCTTC
-	TRBV27	-	TRBJ1-5	CASSTTNRGNQPQHF	TGTGCCAGCAGTACCACCAACAGGGGCAATCAGCCCCAGCATTTT
-	TRBV7-8	-	TRBJ2-1	CASSLELEDNEQFF	TGTGCCAGCAGCTTAGAACTGGAAGACAATGAGCAGTTCTTC
-	TRBV7-8	-	TRBJ1-1	CASRAGPMNTEAFF	TGTGCCAGCAGGGCCGGCCCCATGAACACTGAAGCTTTCTTT
-	TRBV2	TRBD1	TRBJ2-6	CASSEDRGLYGAGANVLTF	TGTGCCAGCAGTGAGGACAGGGGGTTATATGGTGCTGGGGCCAACGTCCTGACTTTC
-	TRBV6-5	-	TRBJ1-1	CASSLAMNTEAFF	TGTGCCAGCAGTTTAGCAATGAACACTGAAGCTTTCTTT
few	TRBV27	TRBD1	TRBJ1-2	CASSQRTGDYGYTF	TGTGCCAGCAGTCAGAGGACAGGGGACTATGGCTACACCTTC
-	TRBV5-1	-	TRBJ1-3	CASSLQGHSGNTIYF	TGCGCCAGCAGCTTACAGGGACACTCTGGAAACACCATATATTTT
-	TRBV7-2	-	TRBJ2-3	CASSREGATDTQYF	TGTGCCAGCAGCCGGGAAGGGGCCACAGATACGCAGTATTTT
-	TRBV10-2	-	TRBJ2-7	CASLQGSPYEQYF	TGCGCCAGCCTCCAGGGGAGCCCCTACGAGCAGTACTTC
-	TRBV5-1	TRBD1	TRBJ1-1	CASSTGQPVGNTEAFF	TGCGCCAGCAGCACGGGACAGCCGGTAGGGAACACTGAAGCTTTCTTT
-	TRBV15	-	TRBJ2-7	CATSRDKQGYEQYF	TGTGCCACCAGCAGAGATAAACAGGGTTACGAGCAGTACTTC
-	TRBV29-1	-	TRBJ1-4	CSVEIGRREKLFF	TGCAGCGTTGAGATCGGTCGGCGGGAAAAACTGTTTTTT